This passage covers 11 T cell receptor beta chains from one sample sequenced in a study of blood T cell repertoires in COVID-19 (dated by TCRdb to about 2020). Library generation was performed with the immunoSEQ multiplex PCR assay. TCRdb provides this immuneACCESS table in a form limited to in-frame rearrangements. Some clones are lacking; in checked studies, under half of them reflect an unresolved V gene, and why the rest are absent is not known. The sample table shows 350,000 to 450,000 clones, and 70% to 90% are seen once. Clones ranked in the top ten supply 7% to 7.5% of the sample. The specimen was peripheral blood. These receptors all stem from a woman aged 60-75 years with COVID-19, enrolled during active disease.

Only a few counts were recorded for this clone. This chain connects TRBV3-1 (or the pseudogene TRBV3-2) to TRBJ1-2, with 10 bases that match TRBD1. Germline CDR1 and CDR2: LGHDT and YNNKEL (reference sequence). V was pared by 4 bases and J by 2 bases, with 4 bases of the junction left unmatched. This CDR3 is 15 amino acids long. This CDR3 reads CASSPQGQGNYGYTF. The CDR3, as DNA: TGTGCCAGCAGCCCCCAGGGACAGGGGAACTATGGCTACACCTTC.

In DNA, the CDR3 is TGTGCCAGCAGAAGTCGTCTCGGGGGGGCTTCGACCCAGTACTTC. This encodes CASRSRLGGASTQYF. The chain employs TRBV2 and TRBJ2-5; 8 nucleotides agree with TRBD2. Germline lookup yields CDR1 SNHLY and CDR2 FYNNEI. J lost 7 bases, V lost 6 bases, and 13 bases had no gene match. The CDR3 is 15 residues long.

DNA of the CDR3: TGTGCCAGCAGCTTGGGGACCGGGACTGAAGAGCAGTTCTTC. Amino acids: CASSLGTGTEEQFF. The chain combines TRBV11-2 with TRBJ2-1, with TRBD2 as a possible D gene (6 bases). The CDR3 is made up of 14 amino acids. The V end lost 3 bases, the J end lost 10 bases, and 16 bases lay between the germline ends. Germline CDR1 is SGHAT and CDR2 is FQNNGV.

The sample holds one count of this clone. The chain combines TRBV10-3 with TRBJ2-1; TRBD2 matches 7 bases. V was pared by 8 bases and J by 6 bases, with 10 bases of the junction left unmatched. The CDR3 length is 14 residues. Germline-derived CDR1 and CDR2 are ENHRY and SYGVKD. The CDR3 coding sequence is TGTGCCATCTCCCGGGGGGTCGTGGTCAATGAGCAGTTCTTC. Protein: CAISRGVVVNEQFF.

In this sample, this clone turned up once. The chain has TRBV11-2 and TRBJ2-1; D might be TRBD2 (6 bases). The V gene's germline CDR1 is SGHAT and CDR2 FQNNGV. CDR3 length equals 13 residues. The ends were cut back, 3 bases at V and 8 bases at J, with 11 bases in the middle. The chain's CDR3 is CASSFGEVDEQFF. DNA of the CDR3: TGTGCCAGCAGCTTTGGGGAGGTCGATGAGCAGTTCTTC.

V and J are TRBV5-4 and TRBJ2-5; D perhaps matches TRBD2 (5 bases). The germline V gene has CDR1 SGHNT and CDR2 YYREEE (reference sequence). The CDR3 runs 13 residues. Trimming left V 0 bases short and J 5 bases short, with 8 bases between. The CDR3 here is CASSLVLAETQYF. CDR3 nucleotide sequence: TGTGCCAGCAGCTTGGTATTAGCGGAGACCCAGTACTTC.

The CDR3 loop is CASSSSLVEGQEAFF. In DNA form, the CDR3 reads TGTGCCAGCTCATCCTCTTTGGTAGAGGGCCAGGAAGCTTTCTTT. The chain recombines TRBV18 with TRBJ1-1; no clear D. This CDR3 comprises 15 residues. Germline assignment: CDR1 KGHSH and CDR2 LQKENI. With 5 bases removed from V and 8 bases from J, the gap between germline ends came to 21 bases.

The CDR3 DNA is TGTGCCAGCAGCTTAAGGACTAGCGGGGTCCCCACAGATACGCAGTATTTT. Its protein is CASSLRTSGVPTDTQYF. V is TRBV11-3 and J is TRBJ2-3; 12 positions match TRBD2. There are 17 residues in the CDR3. V was pared by 2 bases and J by 2 bases, with 5 bases of the junction left unmatched. Looked up from germline, CDR1 is SGHNT and CDR2 is YENEEA.

This clone was found once. The V and J genes are TRBV9 and TRBJ1-5, with TRBD1 identical over 8 bases. Germline V gives CDR1 SGDLS, CDR2 YYNGEE. The V and J ends lost 3 bases and 4 bases, in that order; junction bases with no gene match: 6. The CDR3 has 15 amino acids. The CDR3 loop is CASSAGTGPNQPQHF. The CDR3 DNA is TGTGCCAGCAGCGCTGGGACAGGCCCAAATCAGCCCCAGCATTTT. Variable domain in full (rest from reference TRBV9 and TRBJ1-5): DSGVTQTPKHLITATGQRVTLRCSPRSGDLSVYWYQQSLDQGLQFLIQYYNGEERAKGNILERFSAQQFPDLHSELNLSSLELGDSALYFCASSAGTGPNQPQHFGDGTRLSIL.

Of note for this clone: Mismatch with germline at one junction end may stem from a read error. This chain uses TRBV27 with TRBJ1-5; 7 nucleotides line up with TRBD1. Germline V gene sequence: CDR1 MNHEY, CDR2 SMNVEV (reference sequence). The CDR3 runs 16 residues. DNA for the CDR3: TGTGCCAGGAGTTTTGCTCGGAGGGGGCAAAGTCAGCCCCAGCATTTT. Translation: CARSFARRGQSQPQHF.

The chain couples TRBV10-3 to TRBJ1-1; D is perhaps TRBD1 (6 bases). V was cut by 6 bases and J by 3 bases, with 14 bases left in between. This CDR3 has 14 residues. The germline CDR1 and CDR2 sequences are ENHRY and SYGVKD. CDR3 DNA: TGTGCCATCAGCGTCAGGGGAAGGGACACTGAAGCTTTCTTT. It is translated as CAISVRGRDTEAFF.